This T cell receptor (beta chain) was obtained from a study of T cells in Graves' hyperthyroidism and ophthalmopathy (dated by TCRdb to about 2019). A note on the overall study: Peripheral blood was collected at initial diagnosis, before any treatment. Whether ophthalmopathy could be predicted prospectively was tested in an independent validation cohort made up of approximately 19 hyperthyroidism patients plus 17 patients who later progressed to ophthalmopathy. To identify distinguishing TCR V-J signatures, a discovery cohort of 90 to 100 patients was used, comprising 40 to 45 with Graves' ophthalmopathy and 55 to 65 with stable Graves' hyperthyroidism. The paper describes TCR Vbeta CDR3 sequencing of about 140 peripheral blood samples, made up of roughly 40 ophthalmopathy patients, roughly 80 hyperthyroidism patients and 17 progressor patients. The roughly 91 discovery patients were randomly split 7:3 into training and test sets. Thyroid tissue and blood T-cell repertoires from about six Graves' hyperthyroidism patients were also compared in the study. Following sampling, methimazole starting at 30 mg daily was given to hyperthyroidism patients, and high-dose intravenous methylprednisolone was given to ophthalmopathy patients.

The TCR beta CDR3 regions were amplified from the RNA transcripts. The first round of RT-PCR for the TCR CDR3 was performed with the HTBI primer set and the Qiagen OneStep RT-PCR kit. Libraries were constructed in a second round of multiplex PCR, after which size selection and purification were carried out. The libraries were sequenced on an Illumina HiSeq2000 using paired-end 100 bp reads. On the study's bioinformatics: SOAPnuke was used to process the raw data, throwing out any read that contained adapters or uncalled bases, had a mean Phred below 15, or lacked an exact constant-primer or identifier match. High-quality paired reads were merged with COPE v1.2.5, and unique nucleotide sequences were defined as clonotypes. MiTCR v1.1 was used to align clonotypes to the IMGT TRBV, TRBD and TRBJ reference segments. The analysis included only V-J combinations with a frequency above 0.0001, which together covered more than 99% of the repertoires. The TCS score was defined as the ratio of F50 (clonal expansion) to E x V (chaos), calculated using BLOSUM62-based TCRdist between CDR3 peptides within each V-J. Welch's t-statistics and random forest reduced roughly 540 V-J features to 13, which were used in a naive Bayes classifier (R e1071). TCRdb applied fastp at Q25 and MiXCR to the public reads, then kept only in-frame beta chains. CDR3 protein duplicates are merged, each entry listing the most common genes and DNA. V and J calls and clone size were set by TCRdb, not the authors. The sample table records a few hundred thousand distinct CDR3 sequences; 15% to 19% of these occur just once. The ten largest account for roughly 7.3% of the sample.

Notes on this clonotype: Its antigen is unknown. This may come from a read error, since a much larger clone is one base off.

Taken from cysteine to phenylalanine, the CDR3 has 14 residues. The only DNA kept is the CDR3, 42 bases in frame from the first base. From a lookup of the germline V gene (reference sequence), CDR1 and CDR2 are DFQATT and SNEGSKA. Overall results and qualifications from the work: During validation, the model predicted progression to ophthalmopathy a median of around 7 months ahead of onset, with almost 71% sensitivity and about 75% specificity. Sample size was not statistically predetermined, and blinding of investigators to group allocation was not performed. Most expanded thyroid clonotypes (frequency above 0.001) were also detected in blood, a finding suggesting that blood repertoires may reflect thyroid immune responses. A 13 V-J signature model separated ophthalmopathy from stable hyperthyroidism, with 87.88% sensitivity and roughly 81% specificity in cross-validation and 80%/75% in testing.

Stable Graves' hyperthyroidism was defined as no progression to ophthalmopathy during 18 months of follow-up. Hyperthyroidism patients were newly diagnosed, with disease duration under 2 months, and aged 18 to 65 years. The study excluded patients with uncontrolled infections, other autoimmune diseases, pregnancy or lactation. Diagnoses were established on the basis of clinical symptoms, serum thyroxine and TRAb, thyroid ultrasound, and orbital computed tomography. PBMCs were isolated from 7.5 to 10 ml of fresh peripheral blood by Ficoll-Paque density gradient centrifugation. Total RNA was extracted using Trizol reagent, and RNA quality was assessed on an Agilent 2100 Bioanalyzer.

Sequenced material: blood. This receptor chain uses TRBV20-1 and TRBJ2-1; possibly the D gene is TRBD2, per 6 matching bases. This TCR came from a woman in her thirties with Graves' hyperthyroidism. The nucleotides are TGCAATGCTGTTCAGATGGGGGGTCGGGGTGAGCAGTTCTTC. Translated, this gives CNAVQMGGRGEQFF.